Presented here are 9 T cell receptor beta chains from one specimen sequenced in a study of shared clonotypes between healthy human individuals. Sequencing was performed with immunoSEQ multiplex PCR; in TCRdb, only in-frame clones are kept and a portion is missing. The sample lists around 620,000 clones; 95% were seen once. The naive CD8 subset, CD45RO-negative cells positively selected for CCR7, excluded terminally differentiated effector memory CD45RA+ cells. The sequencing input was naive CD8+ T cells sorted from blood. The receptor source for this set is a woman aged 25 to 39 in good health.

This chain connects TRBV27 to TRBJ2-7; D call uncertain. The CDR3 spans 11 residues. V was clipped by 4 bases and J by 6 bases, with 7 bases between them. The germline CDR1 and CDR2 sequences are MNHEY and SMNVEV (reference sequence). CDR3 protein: CASSYGPEQYF. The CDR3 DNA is TGTGCCAGCAGTTATGGGCCCGAGCAGTACTTC.

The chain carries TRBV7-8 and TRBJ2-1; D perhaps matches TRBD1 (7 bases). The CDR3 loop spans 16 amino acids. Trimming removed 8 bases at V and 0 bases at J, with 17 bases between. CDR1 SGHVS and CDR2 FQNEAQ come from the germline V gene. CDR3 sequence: CASGRSNRGSYNEQFF. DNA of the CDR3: TGTGCCAGCGGGAGGAGCAACAGGGGCTCCTACAATGAGCAGTTCTTC. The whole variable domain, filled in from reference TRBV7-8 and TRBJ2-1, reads GAGVSQSPRYKVAKRGQDVALRCDPISGHVSLFWYQQALGQGPEFLTYFQNEAQLDKSGLPSDRFFAERPEGSVSTLKIQRTQQEDSAVYLCASGRSNRGSYNEQFFGPGTRLTVL.

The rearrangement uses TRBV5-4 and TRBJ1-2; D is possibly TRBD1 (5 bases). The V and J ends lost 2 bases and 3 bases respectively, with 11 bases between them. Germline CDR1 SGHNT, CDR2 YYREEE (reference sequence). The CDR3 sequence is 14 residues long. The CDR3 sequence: CASSLSGADYGYTF. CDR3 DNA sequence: TGTGCCAGCAGCTTATCCGGGGCAGACTATGGCTACACCTTC.

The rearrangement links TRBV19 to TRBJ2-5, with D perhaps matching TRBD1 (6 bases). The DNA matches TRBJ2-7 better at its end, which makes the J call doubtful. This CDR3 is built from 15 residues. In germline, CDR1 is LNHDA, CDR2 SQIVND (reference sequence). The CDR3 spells CASSIGRTGPYEQYF. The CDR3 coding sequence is TGTGCCAGTAGTATCGGTCGAACAGGGCCTTACGAGCAGTACTTC.

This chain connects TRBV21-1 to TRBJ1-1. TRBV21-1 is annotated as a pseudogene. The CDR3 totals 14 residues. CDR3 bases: TGTGCCAGCAGCTCCCGTGAGAGGAACACTGAAGCTTTCTTT. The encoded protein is CASSSRERNTEAFF.

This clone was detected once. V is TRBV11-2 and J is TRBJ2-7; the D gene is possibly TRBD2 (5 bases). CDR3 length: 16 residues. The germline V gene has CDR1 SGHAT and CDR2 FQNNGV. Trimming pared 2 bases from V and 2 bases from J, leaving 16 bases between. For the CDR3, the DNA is TGTGCCAGCAGCTTATTCCTTACCGGGAACCCCTACGAGCAGTACTTC. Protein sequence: CASSLFLTGNPYEQYF.

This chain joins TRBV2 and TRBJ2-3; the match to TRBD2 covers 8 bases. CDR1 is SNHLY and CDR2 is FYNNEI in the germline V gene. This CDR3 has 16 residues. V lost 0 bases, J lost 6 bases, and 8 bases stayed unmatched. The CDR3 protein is CASSEATSGSLDTQYF. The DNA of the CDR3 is TGTGCCAGCAGTGAAGCTACTAGCGGTTCCCTCGATACGCAGTATTTT.

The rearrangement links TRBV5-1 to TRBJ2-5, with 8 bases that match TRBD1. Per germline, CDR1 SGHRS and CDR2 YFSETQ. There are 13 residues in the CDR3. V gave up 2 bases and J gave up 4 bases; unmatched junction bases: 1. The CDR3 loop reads CASSFGQGETQYF. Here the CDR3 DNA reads TGCGCCAGCAGCTTCGGACAGGGAGAGACCCAGTACTTC.

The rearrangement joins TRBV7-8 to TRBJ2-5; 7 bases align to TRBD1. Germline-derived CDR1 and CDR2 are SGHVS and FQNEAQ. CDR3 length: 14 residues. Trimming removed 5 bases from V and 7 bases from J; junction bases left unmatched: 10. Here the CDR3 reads CASSPRGQAGTQYF. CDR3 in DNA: TGTGCCAGCAGCCCGAGGGGGCAAGCAGGGACCCAGTACTTC.